These 28 T cell receptor beta chains originate from one sample sequenced in a study of T cell responses to AZD1222 COVID-19 vaccine. Assay: immunoSEQ multiplex PCR; the TCRdb copy retains only in-frame clones and omits some. The sample contains some 130,000 clones, 80% to 90% of which appear only once. The sequences come from peripheral blood, collected on day 0 of AZD1222 vaccination. All receptors come from an adult in good health.

This clone was picked up one time. This rearrangement joins TRBV7-3 to TRBJ1-2; tentatively, D is TRBD1 (6 bases). CDR3 length: 15 residues. Trimming took 2 bases from V and 4 from J, leaving 14 bases between them. The germline V gene encodes CDR1 SGHTA and CDR2 FQGTGA. In DNA, the CDR3 is TGTGCCAGCAGCTTACGGGGGGCGCAAGGCTATGGCTACACCTTC. This codes for CASSLRGAQGYGYTF.

The rearrangement joins TRBV4-3 to TRBJ1-5, with a tentative D call TRBD1 (6 bases). Trimming left V 0 bases short and J 5 bases short, with 11 bases between. Germline V gene sequence: CDR1 LGHNA, CDR2 YSLEER. The CDR3 spans 15 residues. The CDR3, as DNA: TGCGCCAGCAGCCAAGAAGTTAACAGGGATCAGCCCCAGCATTTT. This sequence encodes CASSQEVNRDQPQHF.

This clone was recorded once. V gene TRBV5-5 combines with J gene TRBJ1-5; D is unresolved. Germline V CDR1 and CDR2: SGHKS, YYEKEE (reference sequence). Trimming took off 0 bases at V and 4 bases at J, with 11 bases between the two ends. This CDR3 comprises 15 residues. The CDR3 nucleotides are TGTGCCAGCAGCTTGGGGGTCCCTTTGAATCAGCCCCAGCATTTT. Protein sequence: CASSLGVPLNQPQHF.

J is TRBJ2-6 and V is TRBV6-1; D unresolved. V dropped 4 bases and J dropped 1 base, with 14 bases sitting between them. CDR1 and CDR2 from the germline V gene are MNHNS and SASEGT. The length of the CDR3 is 17 residues. The CDR3 region is CASSAPNGASGANVLTF. CDR3 nucleotide sequence: TGTGCCAGCAGTGCCCCGAACGGCGCTTCTGGGGCCAACGTCCTGACTTTC.

CDR3 nucleotide sequence: TGTGCCACCAGTGGAACGGCGGGACCGAGCTACGAGCAGTACTTC. Translating gives CATSGTAGPSYEQYF. The chain links TRBV24-1 to TRBJ2-7; TRBD2 is a possible D gene (6 bases). CDR3 length: 15 amino acids. CDR1 is KGHDR and CDR2 is SFDVKD in the germline V gene. Trimming pared 5 bases from V and 3 bases from J, leaving 16 bases between.

This clone has a single count. The chain joins TRBV5-6 to TRBJ1-4; D not resolved. The CDR3 extends over 16 amino acids. CDR1 is SGHDT, CDR2 YYEEEE, per germline. V was pared by 1 base and J by 5 bases, with 15 bases between. CDR3 nucleotide sequence: TGTGCCAGCAGCTTGAGACCGGGAGAAGTGAATGAAAAACTGTTTTTT. It specifies CASSLRPGEVNEKLFF.

This clone was recorded only once. The chain has TRBV6-2 or TRBV6-3 and TRBJ2-5, with TRBD2 matching over 13 bases. Germline V CDR1 and CDR2: MNHEY, SVGEGT. V lost 4 bases to trimming and J lost 4 bases; unmatched junction nucleotides: 15. The CDR3 has 19 amino acids. The DNA for the CDR3 is TGTGCCAGCAGTTTGGGTTGGACTAGCGGGGGCCAGGAGAGAGAGACCCAGTACTTC. Translated: CASSLGWTSGGQERETQYF.

The chain carries TRBV7-2 and TRBJ1-2; D remains unclear. The CDR3 contains 10 residues. Trimming removed 6 bases at V and 5 bases at J, with 4 bases between. Germline lookup yields CDR1 SGHTA and CDR2 FQGNSA. This chain's CDR3 is CASRGYGYTF. The CDR3 coding sequence is TGTGCCAGCAGGGGATATGGCTACACCTTC.

The rearrangement uses TRBV5-5 and TRBJ1-4; TRBD1 agrees at 7 bases. J gave up 4 bases and V 0 bases, and 6 bases lay outside the gene matches. This CDR3 region has 16 residues. Germline-derived CDR1 and CDR2 are SGHKS and YYEKEE (reference sequence). CDR3 in DNA: TGTGCCAGCAGCTTGGCCCCGGGACAGTTTAATGAAAAACTGTTTTTT. It is translated as CASSLAPGQFNEKLFF.

This chain uses TRBV3-1 (or the pseudogene TRBV3-2) with TRBJ1-2, with 7 nucleotides matching TRBD1. J was trimmed by 4 bases and V by 4 bases; bases with no gene match: 6. This CDR3 contains 14 residues. Germline assignment: CDR1 LGHDT and CDR2 YNNKEL (reference sequence). The CDR3 nucleotides are TGTGCCAGCAGCCGGATACAGGGGTCCTATGGCTACACCTTC. It translates to CASSRIQGSYGYTF.

As for this clone: Different DNA sequences within this sample yield the same CDR3. The chain has TRBV11-2 and TRBJ1-2, with a weak D call TRBD1 (6 bases). CDR3 length: 13 residues. V shed 5 bases and J shed 4 bases, with 11 bases lying between them. CDR1 SGHAT and CDR2 FQNNGV come from the germline V gene. This CDR3 is CASSPDRPYGYTF. The CDR3 bases are TGTGCCAGCAGCCCCGACAGGCCCTATGGCTACACCTTC.

The table lists this clone with a count of one. The chain is built from TRBV5-3 and TRBJ1-2; no clear D gene. TRBV5-3 falls under the ORF class, with uncertain function. Trimming took off 6 bases at V and 3 bases at J, with 9 bases between the two ends. The CDR3 is 12 amino acids. The CDR3 DNA sequence: TGTGCCAGAATGAAGGAGGACTATGGCTACACCTTC. It encodes CARMKEDYGYTF.

CDR3 protein: CATAPMGRGNTIYF. CDR3 DNA: TGTGCCACCGCCCCAATGGGCAGGGGAAACACCATATATTTT. This rearrangement joins TRBV25-1 to TRBJ1-3; D gene unclear. Looked up from germline, CDR1 is MGHDK and CDR2 is SYGVNS. The V gene lost 10 bases and the J gene lost 4 bases, with 17 bases spanning the gap. The CDR3 has 14 residues.

The genes are TRBV6-5 and TRBJ1-1; D is uncertain. Germline CDR1 MNHEY, CDR2 SVGAGI. This CDR3 is built from 13 residues. Trimming pared 7 bases from V and 0 bases from J, leaving 9 bases between. CDR3 region: CASIQLMNTEAFF. The DNA for the CDR3 is TGTGCCAGCATCCAACTGATGAACACTGAAGCTTTCTTT.

This sequence joins TRBV6-2 or TRBV6-3 and TRBJ2-3, with D unclear. From germline, CDR1 is MNHEY and CDR2 SVGEGT. V was cut by 4 bases and J by 1 base, with 9 bases left in between. The CDR3 runs to 14 residues. Written as DNA, the CDR3 is TGTGCCAGCAGTTTAAATGACGGCACAGATACGCAGTATTTT. It is translated as CASSLNDGTDTQYF.

The V gene is TRBV10-3, the J gene TRBJ1-1, with D tentatively TRBD1 (6 bases). Germline CDR1 is ENHRY and CDR2 is SYGVKD. V gave up 10 bases and J gave up 1 base, with 16 bases separating them. The CDR3 totals 14 residues. The DNA of the CDR3 is TGTGCCACTAGGGGGGTACAGAGGAACACTGAAGCTTTCTTT. Its translation is CATRGVQRNTEAFF.

In this sample, this clone is medium-sized. The V call is TRBV19, the J call TRBJ1-1; D unresolved. The CDR3 runs to 14 residues. Looked up from germline, CDR1 is LNHDA and CDR2 is SQIVND (reference sequence). The V gene lost 6 bases and the J gene lost 5 bases, with 16 bases spanning the gap. For the CDR3, the DNA is TGTGCCAGTAGAACGCGCGGTTGGAGAACTGAAGCTTTCTTT. It codes for CASRTRGWRTEAFF.

The chain carries TRBV6-2 or TRBV6-3 and TRBJ2-1; no firm D call. Trimming pared 2 bases from V and 7 bases from J, leaving 9 bases between. The germline gives CDR1 MNHEY, CDR2 SVGEGT. CDR3 length: 13 amino acids. CDR3 bases: TGTGCCAGCAGTTACAGGGTAGAGAATGAGCAGTTCTTC. This translates into CASSYRVENEQFF.

The rearrangement uses TRBV7-9 and TRBJ2-7; TRBD1 is a possible D gene (5 bases). Germline CDR1 and CDR2: SEHNR and FQNEAQ (reference sequence). This CDR3 has 15 amino acids. V shed 6 bases and J shed 0 bases, with 15 bases lying between them. The CDR3 loop is CASRSDSPVSYEQYF. As DNA, the CDR3 is TGTGCCAGCAGATCCGACAGCCCGGTCTCCTACGAGCAGTACTTC.

This clone was seen only once. The CDR3 loop reads CASRGGDRGASQPQHF. CDR3 nucleotide sequence: TGTGCCAGCAGGGGAGGGGACAGGGGGGCGTCTCAGCCCCAGCATTTT. V usage is TRBV28 and J usage is TRBJ1-5; TRBD1 aligns across 11 bases. The CDR3 length is 16 residues. In germline, CDR1 is MDHEN, CDR2 SYDVKM. J lost 6 bases, V lost 6 bases, and 10 bases had no gene match.

This sequence joins TRBV4-2 and TRBJ2-2; no firm D call. The CDR3 runs 15 residues. V was pared by 3 bases and J by 5 bases, with 13 bases between. Per germline, CDR1 LGHNA and CDR2 YNFKEQ. CDR3 region: CASSHPSTATGELFF. CDR3 nucleotides: TGTGCCAGCAGCCATCCTTCGACTGCAACCGGGGAGCTGTTTTTT.

The table lists this clone with a few counts. The chain has TRBV7-2 and TRBJ2-5; 8 nucleotides line up with TRBD2. The CDR3 sequence is 15 residues long. Trimming removed 1 base from V and 0 bases from J; junction bases left unmatched: 1. Germline lookup yields CDR1 SGHTA and CDR2 FQGNSA. The DNA of the CDR3 is TGTGCCAGCAGCTTAGTGCGGGGGGACCAAGAGACCCAGTACTTC. It is translated as CASSLVRGDQETQYF.

CDR3 residues: CASSGEKLFF. For the CDR3, the DNA is TGCGCCAGCAGTGGGGAAAAACTGTTTTTT. The V and J genes are TRBV10-2 and TRBJ1-4; unclear D gene. CDR3 length equals 10 residues. Trimming took 4 bases from V and 8 from J, leaving 2 bases between them. CDR1 is WSHSY and CDR2 is SAAADI in the germline V gene.

V gene TRBV12-3 or TRBV12-4 combines with J gene TRBJ1-4; the D is unclear. Trimming took 5 bases from V and 7 from J, leaving 11 bases between them. The CDR3 runs to 13 residues. CDR3 DNA sequence: TGTGCCAGCAGTCCCGTTGGGAGTGAAAAACTGTTTTTT. Its protein product is CASSPVGSEKLFF.

This chain uses TRBV10-3 with TRBJ2-2; 12 positions agree with TRBD2. The CDR3 has 14 amino acids. The germline V gene encodes CDR1 ENHRY and CDR2 SYGVKD. J was trimmed by 5 bases and V by 6 bases; bases with no gene match: 1. The CDR3 loop reads CAIRGLAGTGELFF. The CDR3 DNA reads TGTGCCATCAGGGGACTAGCGGGTACCGGGGAGCTGTTTTTT.

In nucleotides, the CDR3 is TGTGCCAGCAGCGAGACAGGGAATAATAATTCACCCCTCCACTTT. The encoded protein is CASSETGNNNSPLHF. The chain joins TRBV9 to TRBJ1-6; 7 nucleotides line up with TRBD1. The CDR3 loop spans 15 amino acids. Germline trimming cut 3 bases from V and 5 bases from J; bases unmatched to any gene: 5. CDR1 and CDR2 from the germline V gene are SGDLS and YYNGEE.

This chain joins TRBV10-3 and TRBJ2-3; TRBD2 aligns across 16 bases. The CDR3 is 21 amino acids. Germline V gives CDR1 ENHRY, CDR2 SYGVKD. V was pared by 0 bases and J by 2 bases, with 11 bases of the junction left unmatched. This CDR3 is CAISESLGLAGGRRNTDTQYF. CDR3 coding DNA: TGTGCCATCAGTGAGTCGTTGGGACTAGCGGGAGGGCGAAGAAACACAGATACGCAGTATTTT.

The chain is built from TRBV5-1 and TRBJ2-5; perhaps TRBD2 as D (6 bases). Germline CDR1 and CDR2: SGHRS and YFSETQ. The length of the CDR3 is 15 residues. V was trimmed by 0 bases and J by 2 bases, leaving 11 bases between them. The CDR3 nucleotides read TGCGCCAGCAGCTTGGGCGGGACGGGACAAGAGACCCAGTACTTC. Translated: CASSLGGTGQETQYF.